A selection of T cell receptor beta chains follows, all from one sample in a study of cytomegalovirus exposure and HLA in healthy donors. The table came from immunoSEQ multiplex PCR; TCRdb's copy has only in-frame clones and leaves some out. Counted here are 220,000 or so clones, around 86% occurring once; the ten biggest clones make up roughly 2%. Sequenced: PBMCs. Receptors originate from a woman younger than 30 in good health and CMV-seropositive. CDR3s include the opening cysteine and the closing phenylalanine or tryptophan. Each record gives: V gene, CDR3 protein.

>TRBV6-1
CASSDSGNLSEQYF
>TRBV29-1
CSVEEAAGLLYGYTF
>TRBV6-6
CASSSNPGTGEYF
>TRBV13
CASSLITSGSPGPGELFF
>TRBV28
CATGTPSGGRLFF
>TRBV27
CASSYDRGQYEQYF
>TRBV4-2
CASSPSGTANYEQYF
>TRBV28
CASSLPDLSGRGEQYF
>TRBV11-2
CASSLDRASVLDTGELFF
>TRBV6-5
CASSSSIKWYQYF
>TRBV30
CAWSVPRGWDTIYF
>TRBV10-3
CAIRGTRDEKLFF
>TRBV7-8
CASSPIRRGRGGYTF
>TRBV6-1
CASSEARSGQQAFF
>TRBV7-3
CASSLSSQDTQYF
>TRBV27
CASSPHGGPGNTIYF
>TRBV7-3
CASSPTGVGTEAFF